The text below deals with one T cell receptor (beta chain). Its antigen is as yet unknown. The CDR3 spans 14 residues. V lost 4 bases to trimming and J lost 3 bases, with 13 bases between them. Germline lookup yields CDR1 SGHRS and CDR2 YFSETQ. 13 Jbeta primers and 60 Vbeta primers were used for the PCR. In the original analysis: Later work found about 80 million unique TCR beta chains, with around 10 million shared. The table came from immunoSEQ multiplex PCR; TCRdb's copy has only in-frame clones and leaves some out. D and trimming were read from the DNA, whereas the V and J calls and clone size are those reported in that table. This table holds over 150,000 clones, approximately 80% found once. The sample comes from a study of cytomegalovirus exposure and HLA in healthy donors. About the study: Among roughly 180 million T cells, an earlier analysis found 117 million unique TCR beta sequences. Overall study results and limits: The later analysis indicated that the majority of CMV-associated TCR beta chains appeared HLA-restricted.

Sequencing was performed on PBMCs. The rearrangement uses TRBV5-1 and TRBJ1-1; possible D gene TRBD1, 6 bases. The receptor was isolated from a woman in her twenties or thirties in good health and CMV-seronegative. The CDR3 protein is CASSPPRGDTEAFF. The CDR3 bases are TGCGCCAGCAGCCCGCCCAGGGGTGACACTGAAGCTTTCTTT.